This T cell receptor beta chain emerged from a study of blood T cell repertoires in COVID-19. About the study: Nucleic acid was either cDNA or gDNA, and it came from T cells, B-cell-depleted T cells, or PBMCs.

In assigning cohorts, the study relied on participant-reported clinical history. The CDR3 has 14 residues. CDR1 and CDR2 (germline): SGHRS, YFSETQ. J gave up 6 bases and V 4 bases, and 8 bases lay outside the gene matches. Source study methods: The assay estimated nucleated cells by amplifying reference gene primers. The assay was immunoSEQ multiplex PCR, and TCRdb's table has in-frame clones only and misses some. The DNA gave D and trimming, while V, J and clone size come from that table. The sample yields 330,000 or so clones, around nine tenths seen once. The chain carries TRBV5-1 and TRBJ2-7; the match to TRBD2 covers 9 bases. Sequencing was done on a sample of PBMCs or T cells enriched from blood (not recorded which). The receptor's source is a woman in her twenties or thirties who had been exposed to COVID-19. For the CDR3, the DNA is TGCGCCAGCAGCCGTAGCGGGAGTACTCCCGAGCAGTACTTC. Amino acid sequence: CASSRSGSTPEQYF.